This TCR beta chain was sequenced during a study of blood T cell repertoires in COVID-19 (dated by TCRdb to 2019 to 2021). As for the study more broadly: Samples covering the acute and convalescent phases of COVID-19 were provided by collaborators in the United States, Italy and Spain. Where HLA class I and class II types were available, the types were taken from metadata supplied by the sample provider, not from assay-based typing. The material from the prospective study consisted of cDNA or gDNA derived from T cells, B-cell-depleted T cells, or PBMCs. Subjects who had been exposed to COVID-19, were actively infected with it, or had recovered from it provided the deeply sampled blood TCRbeta repertoires that made up the dataset. Nearly every sample came with metadata listing a de-identified subject ID, COVID-19 status, age in years and sex. Samples were obtained from the ongoing ImmuneRACE study (first 160 participants) and from roughly 1,300 subjects provided by 6 global collaborators. The repertoires were made available in a free public database intended to serve as a resource for research on the immune response to SARS-CoV-2. Paper-wide results and their limitations: Clinical and demographic metadata were provided uncurated, with the amount varying by source and participant.

V ends up 1 base short and J 4 bases short, with an unmatched junction base count of 7. From the cysteine up to the phenylalanine, the CDR3 has a length of 17 residues. Only the CDR3 portion is preserved as DNA: 51 bases, with reading frame beginning at the first base. The germline V gene gives CDR1 as SGHDN and CDR2 as FVKESK. The collaborating institutions used their own protocols to collect whole blood in K2EDTA tubes. For TCRbeta analysis, collaborator samples were shipped as frozen whole blood, as isolated PBMCs, or as DNA extracted from either sample type. TCRbeta CDR3 regions were amplified from genomic DNA by means of the immunoSEQ Assay, a bias-controlled multiplex PCR. The authors processed their data as follows. The number of nucleated cells in each sample was estimated by amplification of reference gene primers within the assay. To quantify the absolute abundance of each unique TCRbeta CDR3 rearrangement, sequence reads were collapsed and filtered. Productive Simpson clonality was computed per sample as the square root of Simpson's diversity index over productive rearrangements. TCRdb took this table from immuneACCESS and kept in-frame rearrangements with V and J called. Such tables lack part of the clones; where checked against another copy, unresolved V genes explain under half of the gap, and the rest is unexplained. The DNA gave D and trimming, while V, J and clone size come from that table. The sample includes 85,000 to 95,000 clones, with approximately 88% observed a single time. Together, the top ten hold 0.47% of the sample.

Comment on this clone: No cognate antigen has been identified for it. Within one base of it there is no much larger clone, and no base qualities were kept.

This sequence uses TRBV14 and TRBJ2-5, and TRBD2 aligns with 12 junction nucleotides. The source of this sequence is a man aged 55 to 69 with acute or convalescent COVID-19. The sample was peripheral blood. The CDR3 protein sequence reads: CASSQGRLAGGGETQYF. DNA sequence: TGTGCCAGCAGCCAAGGAAGGCTAGCGGGAGGGGGAGAGACCCAGTACTTC. The reference TRBV14 and TRBJ2-5 proteins fill in what lies around the CDR3, so the full variable domain reads EAGVTQFPSHSVIEKGQTVTLRCDPISGHDNLYWYRRVMGKEIKFLLHFVKESKQDESGMPNNRFLAERTGGTYSTLKVQPAELEDSGVYFCASSQGRLAGGGETQYFGPGTRLLVL.